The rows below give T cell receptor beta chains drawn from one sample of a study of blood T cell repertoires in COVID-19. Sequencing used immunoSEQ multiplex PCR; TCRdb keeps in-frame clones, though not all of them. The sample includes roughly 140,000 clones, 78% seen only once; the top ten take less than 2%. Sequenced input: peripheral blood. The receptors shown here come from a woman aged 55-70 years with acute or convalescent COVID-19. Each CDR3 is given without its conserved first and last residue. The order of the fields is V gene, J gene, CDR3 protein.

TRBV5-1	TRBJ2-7	ASSFQTSGYEQY
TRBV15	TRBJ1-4	ATSSSAGEKLF
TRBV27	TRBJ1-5	ASSLSSVQPQH
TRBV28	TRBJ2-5	ASSLGGQETQY
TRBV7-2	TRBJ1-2	ASSLVSGNYGYT
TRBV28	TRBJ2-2	ASTQRQGHTGELF
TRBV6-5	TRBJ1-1	ASKQPTGGAEAF
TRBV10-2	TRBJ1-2	ASTGGRGGYGYT
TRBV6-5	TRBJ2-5	ASSYSRGSETQY
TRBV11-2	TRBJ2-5	ASSPERGSHQETQY
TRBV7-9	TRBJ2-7	ASSSTALYEQY
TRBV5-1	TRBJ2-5	ASSRGSQETQY
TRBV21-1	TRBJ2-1	ASSKTPSELGTARYNEQF